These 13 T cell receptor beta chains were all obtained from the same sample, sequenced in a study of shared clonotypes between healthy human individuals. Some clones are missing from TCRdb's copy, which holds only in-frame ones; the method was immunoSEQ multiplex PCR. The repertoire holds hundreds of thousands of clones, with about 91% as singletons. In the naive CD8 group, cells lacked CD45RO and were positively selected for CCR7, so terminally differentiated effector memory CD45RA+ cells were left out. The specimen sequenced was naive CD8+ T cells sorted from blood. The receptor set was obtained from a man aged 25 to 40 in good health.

This CDR3 is CASSFSGTGGPEKLFF. In DNA form, the CDR3 reads TGTGCCAGCAGCTTTTCGGGGACAGGGGGGCCGGAAAAACTGTTTTTT. V gene TRBV13 combines with J gene TRBJ1-4; 11 bases align to TRBD1. The CDR3 is 16 residues long. Trimming took 3 bases from V and 8 from J; bases not matched to a gene: 8. Germline V gene sequence: CDR1 PRHDT, CDR2 FYEKMQ (reference sequence).

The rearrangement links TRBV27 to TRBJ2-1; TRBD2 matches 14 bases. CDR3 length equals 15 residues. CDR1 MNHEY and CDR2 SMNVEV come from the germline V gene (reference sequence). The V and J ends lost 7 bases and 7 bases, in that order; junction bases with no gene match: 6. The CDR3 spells CASTRGTSGRNEQFF. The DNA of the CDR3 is TGTGCCAGCACTAGAGGGACTAGCGGGAGAAATGAGCAGTTCTTC.

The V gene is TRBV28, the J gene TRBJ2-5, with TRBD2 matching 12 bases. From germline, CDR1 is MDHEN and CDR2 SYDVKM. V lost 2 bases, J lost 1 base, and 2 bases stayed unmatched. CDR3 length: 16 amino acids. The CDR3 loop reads CASSLRLAGAQETQYF. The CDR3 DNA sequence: TGTGCCAGCAGTTTAAGACTAGCGGGAGCCCAAGAGACCCAGTACTTC.

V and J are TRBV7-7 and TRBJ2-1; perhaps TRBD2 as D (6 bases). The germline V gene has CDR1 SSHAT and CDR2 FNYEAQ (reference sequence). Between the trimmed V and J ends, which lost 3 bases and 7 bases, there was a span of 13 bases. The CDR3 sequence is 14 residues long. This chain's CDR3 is CASSLSSGDNEQFF. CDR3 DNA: TGTGCCAGCAGCTTGAGTAGCGGCGATAATGAGCAGTTCTTC. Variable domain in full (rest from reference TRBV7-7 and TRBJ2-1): GAGVSQSPRYKVTKRGQDVTLRCDPISSHATLYWYQQALGQGPEFLTYFNYEAQPDKSGLPSDRFSAERPEGSISTLTIQRTEQRDSAMYRCASSLSSGDNEQFFGPGTRLTVL.

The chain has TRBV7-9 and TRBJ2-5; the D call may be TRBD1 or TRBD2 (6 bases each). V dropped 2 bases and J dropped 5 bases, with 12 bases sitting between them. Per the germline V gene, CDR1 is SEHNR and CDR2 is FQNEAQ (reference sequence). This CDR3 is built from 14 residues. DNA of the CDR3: TGTGCCAGCAGCTTAAGTGGGGGGCCGGAGACCCAGTACTTC. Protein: CASSLSGGPETQYF.

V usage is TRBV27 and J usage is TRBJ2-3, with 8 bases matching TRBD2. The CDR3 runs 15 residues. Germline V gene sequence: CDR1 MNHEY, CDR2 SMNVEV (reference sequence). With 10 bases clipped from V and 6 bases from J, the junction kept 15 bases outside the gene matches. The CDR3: CATTRGLGIADTQYF. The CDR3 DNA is TGTGCCACCACTAGGGGACTAGGAATTGCGGATACGCAGTATTTT.

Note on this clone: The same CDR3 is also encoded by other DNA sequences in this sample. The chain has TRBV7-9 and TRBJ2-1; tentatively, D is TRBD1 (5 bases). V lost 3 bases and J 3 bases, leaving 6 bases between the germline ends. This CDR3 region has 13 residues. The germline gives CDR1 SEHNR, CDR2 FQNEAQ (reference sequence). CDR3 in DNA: TGTGCCAGCAGCTTGCAGGGCTACAATGAGCAGTTCTTC. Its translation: CASSLQGYNEQFF.

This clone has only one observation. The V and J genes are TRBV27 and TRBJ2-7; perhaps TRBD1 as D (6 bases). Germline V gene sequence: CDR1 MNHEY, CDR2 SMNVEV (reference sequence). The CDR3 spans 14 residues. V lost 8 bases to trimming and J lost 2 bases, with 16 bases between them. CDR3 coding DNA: TGTGCCAGCTCAACCTTGGACAGCCCCTACGAGCAGTACTTC. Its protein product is CASSTLDSPYEQYF.

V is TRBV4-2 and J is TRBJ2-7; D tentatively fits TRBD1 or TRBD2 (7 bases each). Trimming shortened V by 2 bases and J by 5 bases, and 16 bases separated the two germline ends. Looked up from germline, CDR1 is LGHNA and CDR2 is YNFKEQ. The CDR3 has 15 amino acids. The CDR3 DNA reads TGTGCCAGCAGCCAACAGGGGGGAGGGCCTGACGAGCAGTACTTC. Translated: CASSQQGGGPDEQYF.

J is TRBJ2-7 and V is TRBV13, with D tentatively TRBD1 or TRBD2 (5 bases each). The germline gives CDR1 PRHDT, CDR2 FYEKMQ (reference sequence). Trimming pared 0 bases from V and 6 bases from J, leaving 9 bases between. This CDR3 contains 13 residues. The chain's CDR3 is CASSLGGGIEQYF. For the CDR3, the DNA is TGTGCCAGCAGCTTAGGTGGGGGAATCGAGCAGTACTTC.

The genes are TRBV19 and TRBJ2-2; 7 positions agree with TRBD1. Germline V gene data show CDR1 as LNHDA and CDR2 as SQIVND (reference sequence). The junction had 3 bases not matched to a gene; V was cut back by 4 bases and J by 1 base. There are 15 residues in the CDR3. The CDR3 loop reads CASSTGQLNTGELFF. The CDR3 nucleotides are TGTGCCAGTAGTACGGGACAGTTGAACACCGGGGAGCTGTTTTTT.

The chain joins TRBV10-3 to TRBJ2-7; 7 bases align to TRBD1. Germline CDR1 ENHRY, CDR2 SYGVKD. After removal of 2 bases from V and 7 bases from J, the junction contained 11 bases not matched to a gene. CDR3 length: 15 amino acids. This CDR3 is CAISEANRGQREQYF. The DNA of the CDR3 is TGTGCCATCAGTGAGGCCAACAGGGGCCAGAGGGAGCAGTACTTC.

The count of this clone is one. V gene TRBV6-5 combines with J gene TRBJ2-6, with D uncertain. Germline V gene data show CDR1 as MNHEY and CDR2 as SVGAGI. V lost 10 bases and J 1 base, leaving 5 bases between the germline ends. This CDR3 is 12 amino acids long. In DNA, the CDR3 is TGTGCCACTGGTTCTGGGGCCAACGTCCTGACTTTC. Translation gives CATGSGANVLTF.